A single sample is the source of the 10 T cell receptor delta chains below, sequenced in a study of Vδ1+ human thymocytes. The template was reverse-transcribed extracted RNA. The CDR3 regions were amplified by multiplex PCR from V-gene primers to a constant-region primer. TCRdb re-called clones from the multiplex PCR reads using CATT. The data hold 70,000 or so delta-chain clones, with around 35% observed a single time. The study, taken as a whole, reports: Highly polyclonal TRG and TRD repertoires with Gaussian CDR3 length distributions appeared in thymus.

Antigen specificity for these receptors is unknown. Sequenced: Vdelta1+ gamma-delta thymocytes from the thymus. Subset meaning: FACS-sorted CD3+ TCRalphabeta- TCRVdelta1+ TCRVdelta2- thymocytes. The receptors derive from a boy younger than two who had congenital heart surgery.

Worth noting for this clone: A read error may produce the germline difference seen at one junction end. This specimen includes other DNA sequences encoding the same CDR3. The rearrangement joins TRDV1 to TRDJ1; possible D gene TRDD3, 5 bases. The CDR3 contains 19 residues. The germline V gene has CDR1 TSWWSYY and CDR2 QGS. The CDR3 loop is CALGERIRWVSPYTDKLIF. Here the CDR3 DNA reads TGTGCCCTTGGGGAACGAATACGTTGGGTCTCTCCCTACACCGATAAACTCATCTTT.

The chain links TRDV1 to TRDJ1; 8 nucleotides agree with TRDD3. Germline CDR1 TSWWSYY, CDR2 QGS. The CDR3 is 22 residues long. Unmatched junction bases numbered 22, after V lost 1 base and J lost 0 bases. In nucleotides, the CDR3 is TGTGCTCTTGGGGAACACCCAAATTTCCTGCCGACTGGGGGGCCCCACACCGATAAACTCATCTTT. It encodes CALGEHPNFLPTGGPHTDKLIF.

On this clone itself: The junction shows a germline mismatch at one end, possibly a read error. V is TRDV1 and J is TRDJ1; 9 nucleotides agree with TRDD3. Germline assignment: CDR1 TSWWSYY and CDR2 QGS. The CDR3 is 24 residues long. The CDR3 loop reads CALGEPQGPSFWGYAMVYTNKLIF. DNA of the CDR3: TGTGCTCTTGGGGAACCCCAGGGTCCTTCCTTCTGGGGATACGCGATGGTGTACACCAATAAACTCATCTTT.

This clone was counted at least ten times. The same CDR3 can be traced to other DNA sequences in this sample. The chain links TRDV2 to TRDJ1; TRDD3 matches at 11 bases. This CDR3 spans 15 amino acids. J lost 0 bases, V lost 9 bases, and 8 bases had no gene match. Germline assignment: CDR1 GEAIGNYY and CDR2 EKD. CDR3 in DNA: TGTGCCGTCCGTGGGGGATACGCCTACACCGATAAACTCATCTTT. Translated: CAVRGGYAYTDKLIF.

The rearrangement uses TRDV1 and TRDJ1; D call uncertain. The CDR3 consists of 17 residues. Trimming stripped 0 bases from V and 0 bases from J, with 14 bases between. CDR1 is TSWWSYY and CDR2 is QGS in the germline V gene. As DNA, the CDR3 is TGTGCTCTTGGGGAACTCCCTCCCCCGCTACACACCGATAAACTCATCTTT. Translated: CALGELPPPLHTDKLIF.

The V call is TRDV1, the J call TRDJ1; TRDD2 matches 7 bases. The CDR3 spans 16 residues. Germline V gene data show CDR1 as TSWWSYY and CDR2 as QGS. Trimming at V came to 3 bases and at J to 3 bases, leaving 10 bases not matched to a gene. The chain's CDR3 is CALGDSYGGVPDKLIF. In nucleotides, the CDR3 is TGTGCTCTTGGGGATTCCTACGGTGGAGTCCCCGATAAACTCATCTTT.

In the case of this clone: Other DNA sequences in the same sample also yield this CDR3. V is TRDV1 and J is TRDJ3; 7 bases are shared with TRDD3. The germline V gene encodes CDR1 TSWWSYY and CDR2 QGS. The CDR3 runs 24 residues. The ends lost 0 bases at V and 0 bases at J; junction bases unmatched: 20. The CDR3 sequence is CALGELVSETGDKPISWDTRQMFF. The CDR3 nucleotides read TGTGCTCTTGGGGAACTCGTCTCCGAGACTGGGGATAAACCGATCTCCTGGGACACCCGACAGATGTTTTTC.

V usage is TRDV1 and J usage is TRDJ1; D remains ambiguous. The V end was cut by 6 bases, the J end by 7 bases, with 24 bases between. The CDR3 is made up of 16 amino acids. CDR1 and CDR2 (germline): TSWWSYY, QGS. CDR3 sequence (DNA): TGTGCTCTTGGATATATTCCAGAACCCCCCTATGGTAAACTCATCTTT. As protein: CALGYIPEPPYGKLIF.

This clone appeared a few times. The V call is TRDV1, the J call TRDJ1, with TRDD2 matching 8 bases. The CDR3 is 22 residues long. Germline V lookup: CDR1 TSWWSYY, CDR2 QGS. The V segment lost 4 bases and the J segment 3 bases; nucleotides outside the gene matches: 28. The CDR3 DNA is TGTGCTCTTGGGGCACAAAATTCTTCCTACTTTCTGATACGGTATCCCCCCGATAAACTCATCTTT. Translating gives CALGAQNSSYFLIRYPPDKLIF.

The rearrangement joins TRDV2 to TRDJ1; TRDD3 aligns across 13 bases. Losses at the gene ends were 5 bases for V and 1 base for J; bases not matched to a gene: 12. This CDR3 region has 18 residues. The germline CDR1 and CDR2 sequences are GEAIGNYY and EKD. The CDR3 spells CACATHYWGIRSTDKLIF. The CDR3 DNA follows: TGTGCCTGTGCCACGCACTACTGGGGGATACGATCCACCGATAAACTCATCTTT.